The 8 T cell receptor beta chains below all came from one sample that was sequenced in a study of blood T cell repertoires in COVID-19. TCRdb's copy holds only in-frame clones and misses some; the assay was immunoSEQ multiplex PCR. The sample lists a few hundred thousand clones; around 83% were seen once. The sample taken for sequencing was peripheral blood. These TCRs come from a middle-aged woman who had recovered from COVID-19.

The chain has TRBV19 and TRBJ2-3, with 8 bases that match TRBD2. V was pared by 10 bases and J by 0 bases, with 9 bases of the junction left unmatched. The germline gives CDR1 LNHDA, CDR2 SQIVND (reference sequence). The CDR3 is 15 residues long. The CDR3 DNA is TGTGCCACTACGCGGGGGGACTCTAGCACAGATACGCAGTATTTT. Amino acid sequence: CATTRGDSSTDTQYF.

The rearrangement uses TRBV7-3 and TRBJ1-1, with no clear D. Trimming cost V 0 bases and J 6 bases, with 11 bases left between them. CDR1 and CDR2 (germline): SGHTA, FQGTGA. The CDR3 length is 14 residues. Here the CDR3 reads CASSLTNGLSEAFF. DNA for the CDR3: TGTGCCAGCAGCTTAACTAACGGGTTATCTGAAGCTTTCTTT.

This clone was seen a handful of times. The V gene is TRBV9, the J gene TRBJ2-7; D is perhaps TRBD1 (6 bases). V was pared by 0 bases and J by 0 bases, with 13 bases between. The CDR3 contains 16 residues. Germline lookup yields CDR1 SGDLS and CDR2 YYNGEE. The CDR3 is CASSVAGQSSSYEQYF. CDR3 DNA sequence: TGTGCCAGCAGCGTAGCAGGACAGTCCTCCTCCTACGAGCAGTACTTC.

This clone appeared once. The chain uses TRBV6-5 and TRBJ1-3; D is unclear. V was clipped by 6 bases and J by 3 bases, with 6 bases between them. The germline V gene has CDR1 MNHEY and CDR2 SVGAGI. The CDR3 runs to 12 residues. CDR3 sequence (DNA): TGTGCCAGCAGCACCAGTGGAAACACCATATATTTT. It is translated as CASSTSGNTIYF.

J is TRBJ1-3 and V is TRBV19; 7 nucleotides align to TRBD1. CDR1 and CDR2 from the germline V gene are LNHDA and SQIVND (reference sequence). Unmatched junction bases numbered 4, after V lost 5 bases and J lost 0 bases. The CDR3 contains 15 residues. The chain's CDR3 is CASSRDSSSGNTIYF. CDR3 in DNA: TGTGCCAGTAGTCGGGACAGCAGCTCTGGAAACACCATATATTTT.

This CDR3 reads CASSHALTGSGNTIYF. In DNA form, the CDR3 reads TGCGCCAGCAGCCATGCTCTGACAGGCTCTGGAAACACCATATATTTT. The gene calls are TRBV4-3 and TRBJ1-3, with a possible D match to TRBD1 (6 bases). The CDR3 consists of 16 residues. V gave up 3 bases and J gave up 0 bases, with 12 bases separating them. Per germline, CDR1 LGHNA and CDR2 YSLEER.

The chain employs TRBV19 and TRBJ1-4; 8 bases match TRBD1. The CDR3 contains 12 residues. Trimming removed 3 bases from V and 14 bases from J; junction bases left unmatched: 5. Germline assignment: CDR1 LNHDA and CDR2 SQIVND (reference sequence). CDR3 nucleotide sequence: TGTGCCAGTAGTATCGGACAGGGCCTTCTGTTTTTT. Its protein is CASSIGQGLLFF. The full variable domain, with the rest looked up from reference TRBV19 and TRBJ1-4, is DGGITQSPKYLFRKEGQNVTLSCEQNLNHDAMYWYRQDPGQGLRLIYYSQIVNDFQKGDIAEGYSVSREKKESFPLTVTSAQKNPTAFYLCASSIGQGLLFFGSGTQLSVL.

V gene TRBV10-3 combines with J gene TRBJ1-3; D gene uncertain. CDR3 size: 16 residues. Looked up from germline, CDR1 is ENHRY and CDR2 is SYGVKD. Trimming took 1 base from V and 2 from J, leaving 12 bases between them. The DNA for the CDR3 is TGTGCCATCAGTGAGTTAAACAGAAATACTGGAAACACCATATATTTT. Translation gives CAISELNRNTGNTIYF.